This T cell receptor (beta chain) was sequenced during a study of blood T cell repertoires in COVID-19. About the study: Researchers got acute and convalescent COVID-19 samples from the United States, Italy and Spain. T cells, B-cell-depleted T cells, or PBMCs provided the cDNA or gDNA that served as material.

The V gene's germline CDR1 is SGHVS and CDR2 FQNEAQ. The V gene end was trimmed by 7 bases and the J gene end by 4 bases; junction bases not matched to a gene: 9. CDR3 length equals 14 residues. Per the authors' pipeline: Reference gene primers were amplified, and this amplification served to estimate nucleated cell counts. This table comes from immunoSEQ multiplex PCR, and its TCRdb copy is limited to in-frame clones, with some not included. V and J calls and clone size come straight from that table; D and trimming were deduced from the DNA. Here the sample spans over 200,000 clones, over 80% being singletons.

Sequenced sample: peripheral blood. The receptor was derived from a human donor in a cohort sampled during active COVID-19. J is TRBJ2-5 and V is TRBV7-8; 7 bases line up with TRBD2. CDR3 amino acids: CASTARAGIETQYF. In DNA form, the CDR3 reads TGTGCCAGCACCGCAAGAGCGGGGATAGAGACCCAGTACTTC.